This T cell receptor beta chain is from a study of T cell responses to AZD1222 COVID-19 vaccine. Study information: Investigators merged groups given second doses at roughly 4 or roughly 12 weeks. Overall study findings and caveats: Spike regions recognized by vaccine-associated CD4 TCRs spanned the protein, led by 160-218 and 743-854.

Germline CDR1 is SGHDT and CDR2 is YYEEEE. This CDR3 comprises 11 residues. V lost 2 bases, J lost 4 bases, and 3 bases lay in between. A note on this clone: Antigen unknown.

Libraries were prepared by immunoSEQ multiplex PCR; TCRdb keeps only in-frame clonotypes and omits some of them. The repertoire consists of 95,000 or so clones, with roughly 91% occurring once and the leading ten covering 3.5% to 4.5%. The chain couples TRBV5-6 to TRBJ2-5; D is undetermined. This clonotype originated in an adult in good health. Here the sequenced sample was peripheral blood, taken on day 0 of AZD1222 vaccination. The CDR3, as DNA: TGTGCCAGCAGCTTAGCAGAGACCCAGTACTTC. Protein product: CASSLAETQYF.